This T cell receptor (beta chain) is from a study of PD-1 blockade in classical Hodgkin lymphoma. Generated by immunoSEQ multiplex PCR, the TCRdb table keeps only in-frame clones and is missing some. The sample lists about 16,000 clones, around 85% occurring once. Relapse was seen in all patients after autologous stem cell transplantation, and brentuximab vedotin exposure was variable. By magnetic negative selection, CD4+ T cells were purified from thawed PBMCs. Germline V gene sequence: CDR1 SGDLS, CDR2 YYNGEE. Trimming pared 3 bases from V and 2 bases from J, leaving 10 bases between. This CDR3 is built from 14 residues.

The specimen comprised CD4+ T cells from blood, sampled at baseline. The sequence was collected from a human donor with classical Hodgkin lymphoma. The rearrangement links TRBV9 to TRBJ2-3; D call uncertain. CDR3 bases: TGTGCCAGCAGCGCAATGCGAACCACAGATACGCAGTATTTT. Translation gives CASSAMRTTDTQYF.